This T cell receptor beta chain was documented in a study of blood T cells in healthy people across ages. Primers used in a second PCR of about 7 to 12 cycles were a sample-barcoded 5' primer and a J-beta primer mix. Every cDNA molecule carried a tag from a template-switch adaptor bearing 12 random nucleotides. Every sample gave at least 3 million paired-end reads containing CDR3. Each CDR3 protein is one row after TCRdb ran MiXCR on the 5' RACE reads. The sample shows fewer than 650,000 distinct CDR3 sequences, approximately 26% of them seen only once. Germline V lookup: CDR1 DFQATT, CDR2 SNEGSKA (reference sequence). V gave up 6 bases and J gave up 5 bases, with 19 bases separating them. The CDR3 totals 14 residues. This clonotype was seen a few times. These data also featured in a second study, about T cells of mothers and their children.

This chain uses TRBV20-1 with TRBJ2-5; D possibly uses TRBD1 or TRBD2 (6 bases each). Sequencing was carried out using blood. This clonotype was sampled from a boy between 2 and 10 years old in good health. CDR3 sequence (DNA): TGCAGTGCCCTCCGGGGGCAGGCTCTGGAGACCCAGTACTTC. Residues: CSALRGQALETQYF.